This passage covers 29 T cell receptor beta chains from one sample sequenced in a study of T cells in Graves' hyperthyroidism and ophthalmopathy. RNA transcripts gave rise to amplified TCR beta CDR3 regions. HTBI primers were used for first-round RT-PCR of the TCR CDR3. Via MiXCR, TCRdb re-called the multiplex PCR reads, giving one row per CDR3 protein. The profile covers approximately 640,000 distinct CDR3 sequences, with approximately 42% appearing a single time and about 7% taken by the ten largest. Material: peripheral blood or thyroid tissue (not recorded which). These TCRs come from an adult man with Graves' disease, either hyperthyroidism or ophthalmopathy (not recorded which).

The J gene is TRBJ1-1, the V gene TRBV6-5; TRBD1 aligns across 9 bases. Unmatched junction bases numbered 18, after V lost 6 bases and J lost 4 bases. The CDR3 runs 18 residues. The germline gives CDR1 MNHEY, CDR2 SVGAGI. CDR3 amino acids: CASSAPTPGTGISTEAFF. The CDR3 nucleotides read TGTGCCAGCAGCGCGCCAACGCCCGGGACAGGGATCAGCACTGAAGCTTTCTTT.

This chain connects TRBV20-1 to TRBJ1-1; D uncertain. V dropped 3 bases and J dropped 1 base, with 9 bases sitting between them. This CDR3 contains 13 residues. Per germline, CDR1 DFQATT and CDR2 SNEGSKA (reference sequence). CDR3 coding DNA: TGCAGTGCTAGGGCAGACGGGAACACTGAAGCTTTCTTT. Its translation: CSARADGNTEAFF.

Regarding this clonotype: One junction end does not reproduce the germline sequence, and a read error may be involved. The CDR3 nucleotides are TGCAGCGTTGAAGATCCCGAGCGGGGCCTCGCCTACGGGCAGTACTTC. This translates into CSVEDPERGLAYGQYF. V gene TRBV29-1 combines with J gene TRBJ2-7; TRBD2 agrees at 7 bases. The CDR3 is 16 amino acids. Germline CDR1 is SQVTM and CDR2 is ANQGSEA.

The chain combines TRBV5-1 with TRBJ2-2; TRBD1 matches 7 bases. The V gene's germline CDR1 is SGHRS and CDR2 YFSETQ. This CDR3 comprises 15 residues. Trimming removed 3 bases from V and 4 bases from J; junction bases left unmatched: 6. The CDR3 spells CASSSDRALTGELFF. The CDR3 DNA reads TGCGCCAGCAGCTCTGACAGGGCCCTCACCGGGGAGCTGTTTTTT.

The V call is TRBV2, the J call TRBJ1-5; D uncertain. Looked up from germline, CDR1 is SNHLY and CDR2 is FYNNEI. This CDR3 contains 14 residues. In DNA form, the CDR3 reads TGTGCGGCGACCGACGGACGGAACAATCAGCCCCAGCATTTT. The encoded protein is CAATDGRNNQPQHF.

J is TRBJ1-4 and V is TRBV15; no clear D. CDR1 and CDR2 (germline): LNHNV, YYDKDF (reference sequence). V shed 0 bases and J shed 4 bases, with 9 bases lying between them. The CDR3 covers 15 residues. CDR3 DNA: TGTGCCACCAGCAGAGATCGAGGGCTTAATGAAAAACTGTTTTTT. This sequence encodes CATSRDRGLNEKLFF.

This rearrangement joins TRBV2 to TRBJ1-2, with D unresolved. Germline CDR1 and CDR2: SNHLY and FYNNEI. Trimming removed 5 bases from V and 6 bases from J, with 19 bases in between. The CDR3 extends over 15 amino acids. In DNA form, the CDR3 reads TGTGCCAGCAGTTACCACTCTGACCAGGCCCATGGCTACACCTTC. This translates into CASSYHSDQAHGYTF. Based on the CDR3 plus reference TRBV2 and TRBJ1-2, the full variable domain is EPEVTQTPSHQVTQMGQEVILRCVPISNHLYFYWYRQILGQKVEFLVSFYNNEISEKSEIFDDQFSVERPDGSNFTLKIRSTKLEDSAMYFCASSYHSDQAHGYTFGSGTRLTVV.

The chain couples TRBV7-6 to TRBJ2-5; D is possibly TRBD2 (5 bases). V was pared by 5 bases and J by 5 bases, with 12 bases between. Germline values: CDR1 SGHVS, CDR2 FNYEAQ. CDR3 length: 13 residues. This CDR3 reads CASSLEAEETQYF. Written as DNA, the CDR3 is TGTGCCAGCAGCCTCGAAGCGGAGGAGACCCAGTACTTC.

On this clonotype itself: Just one base apart from a much larger clone, this may be a read error. This chain uses TRBV6-1 with TRBJ2-7; D unclear. V lost 7 bases and J 0 bases, leaving 10 bases between the germline ends. The CDR3 runs 13 residues. CDR1 and CDR2 from the germline V gene are MNHNS and SASEGT. The CDR3 region has the DNA TGTGCCAGCACTCCCGACAACTCCTACGAGCAGTACTTC. This translates into CASTPDNSYEQYF.

The chain has TRBV9 and TRBJ2-7; 11 nucleotides agree with TRBD2. Germline trimming cut 5 bases from V and 1 base from J; bases unmatched to any gene: 11. This CDR3 spans 17 amino acids. Germline V gives CDR1 SGDLS, CDR2 YYNGEE. The CDR3 bases are TGTGCCAGCAGGGAAGGAGCGGGACTAGCGGCATCCTACGAGCAGTACTTC. It is translated as CASREGAGLAASYEQYF.

The genes are TRBV5-1 and TRBJ2-7; TRBD1 agrees at 12 bases. The CDR3 contains 17 residues. Germline CDR1 is SGHRS and CDR2 is YFSETQ. The junction had 14 bases not matched to a gene; V was cut back by 3 bases and J by 7 bases. Here the CDR3 DNA reads TGCGCCAGCAGCTCAATGGATCCGGGACAGGGGGCCCGAGAGCAGTACTTC. It yields the protein CASSSMDPGQGAREQYF.

This clonotype was picked up many times. The chain carries TRBV15 and TRBJ1-3; 7 bases map to TRBD1. The CDR3 is made up of 13 amino acids. J was trimmed by 11 bases and V by 0 bases; bases with no gene match: 4. Germline CDR1 LNHNV, CDR2 YYDKDF (reference sequence). The CDR3 DNA reads as TGTGCCACCAGCAGAGATCGGAGGGGGCCCATATATTTT. Its translation: CATSRDRRGPIYF.

The V call is TRBV12-3 or TRBV12-4, the J call TRBJ1-1; no definite D call. The CDR3 is 12 amino acids. The germline V and J ends were trimmed by 6 bases and 5 bases, with 10 bases remaining between them. In nucleotides, the CDR3 is TGTGCCAGCAGGACCTTTGGGACTGAAGCTTTCTTT. Translation: CASRTFGTEAFF.

In this sample, this clonotype turned up a few times. The chain employs TRBV7-2 and TRBJ2-7; 13 bases match TRBD2. Germline V lookup: CDR1 SGHTA, CDR2 FQGNSA. J was trimmed by 5 bases and V by 5 bases; bases with no gene match: 6. The length of the CDR3 is 15 residues. The chain's CDR3 is CASSRGLAGSHEQYF. In nucleotides, the CDR3 is TGTGCCAGCAGCCGGGGACTAGCGGGGTCCCACGAGCAGTACTTC.

The V call is TRBV24-1, the J call TRBJ2-5; 11 bases map to TRBD2. The CDR3 has 16 residues. CDR1 is KGHDR and CDR2 is SFDVKD in the germline V gene. Trimming took 4 bases from V and 5 from J; bases not matched to a gene: 8. The CDR3 sequence is CATSDLSGGAGETQYF. DNA of the CDR3: TGTGCCACCAGTGACCTTAGCGGGGGGGCCGGGGAGACCCAGTACTTC.

This clonotype was observed many times. J is TRBJ1-5 and V is TRBV2, with D maybe TRBD1 (6 bases). Germline loops: CDR1 SNHLY, CDR2 FYNNEI. V was cut by 8 bases and J by 6 bases, with 14 bases left in between. This CDR3 spans 13 amino acids. CDR3 DNA: TGTGCCAGCGACCGGGACAAAGGTCAGCCCCAGCATTTT. This translates into CASDRDKGQPQHF.

The rearrangement joins TRBV9 to TRBJ2-7, with D perhaps matching TRBD2 (5 bases). This CDR3 has 15 residues. The germline gives CDR1 SGDLS, CDR2 YYNGEE. Trimming left V 1 base short and J 2 bases short, with 13 bases between. The CDR3 DNA reads as TGTGCCAGCAGCGTAAGCGGATCTTTCGCCTACGAGCAGTACTTC. The encoded protein is CASSVSGSFAYEQYF.

This clonotype was seen many times. J is TRBJ1-1 and V is TRBV6-5; 7 bases align to TRBD1. V lost 4 bases and J lost 3; bases outside the gene matches: 5. This CDR3 is 14 amino acids long. Germline CDR1 is MNHEY and CDR2 is SVGAGI. This chain's CDR3 is CASSSLGTDTEAFF. CDR3 nucleotide sequence: TGTGCCAGCAGTTCCCTCGGGACAGACACTGAAGCTTTCTTT.

Ten or more counts support this clonotype. The chain carries TRBV14 and TRBJ1-2; D unclear. Trimming removed 1 base at V and 4 bases at J, with 7 bases between. Germline-derived CDR1 and CDR2 are SGHDN and FVKESK. There are 13 residues in the CDR3. The CDR3 coding sequence is TGTGCCAGCAGCCAAGTAACCAGCTATGGCTACACCTTC. This sequence encodes CASSQVTSYGYTF. Using reference TRBV14 and TRBJ1-2 for the parts outside the CDR3, the full variable domain is EAGVTQFPSHSVIEKGQTVTLRCDPISGHDNLYWYRRVMGKEIKFLLHFVKESKQDESGMPNNRFLAERTGGTYSTLKVQPAELEDSGVYFCASSQVTSYGYTFGSGTRLTVV.

The chain links TRBV4-2 to TRBJ2-7, with D unclear. Germline CDR1 is LGHNA and CDR2 is YNFKEQ. The CDR3 contains 13 residues. V lost 7 bases to trimming and J lost 6 bases, with 16 bases between them. The CDR3 bases are TGTGCCAGCACTCAGCCTCCCGCACCCGAGCAGTACTTC. Translating gives CASTQPPAPEQYF.

This clonotype has only a few counts. CDR3 sequence reads: CASSLNAGNTEAFF. Written as DNA, the CDR3 is TGTGCCAGCAGTTTAAACGCGGGGAACACTGAAGCTTTCTTT. The rearrangement uses TRBV12-3 or TRBV12-4 and TRBJ1-1; D remains unclear. CDR3 length: 14 residues. Trimming removed 2 bases at V and 1 base at J, with 8 bases between.

V gene TRBV12-3 or TRBV12-4 combines with J gene TRBJ1-3; 8 nucleotides line up with TRBD1. After removal of 7 bases from V and 8 bases from J, the junction contained 13 bases not matched to a gene. The CDR3 is 15 residues long. As DNA, the CDR3 is TGTGCCAGCACCCCCACAGGGGGAAGAGGGGACACCATATATTTT. It encodes CASTPTGGRGDTIYF.

This clonotype was counted between two and nine times. V is TRBV7-9 and J is TRBJ1-3; 8 nucleotides match TRBD1. CDR1 and CDR2 (germline): SEHNR, FQNEAQ (reference sequence). V shed 3 bases and J 8 bases; nucleotides not matched to a gene: 9. The length of the CDR3 is 15 residues. For the CDR3, the DNA is TGTGCCAGCAGCTTTGGGACAGGCTCTGTACACACCATATATTTT. As protein: CASSFGTGSVHTIYF.

This CDR3 is CASSGSGQGLETQYF. The CDR3 DNA follows: TGTGCCAGCAGCGGGAGCGGACAGGGGCTAGAGACCCAGTACTTC. This chain joins TRBV7-9 and TRBJ2-5; 9 positions agree with TRBD1. Unmatched junction bases numbered 8, after V lost 5 bases and J lost 4 bases. The CDR3 runs to 15 residues. Germline V gives CDR1 SEHNR, CDR2 FQNEAQ (reference sequence).

The V gene is TRBV2, the J gene TRBJ1-5; 7 bases are shared with TRBD1. Germline lookup yields CDR1 SNHLY and CDR2 FYNNEI. The V gene end was trimmed by 4 bases and the J gene end by 0 bases; junction bases not matched to a gene: 6. This CDR3 is 16 amino acids long. The CDR3 here is CASSVYRGTSNQPQHF. Written as DNA, the CDR3 is TGTGCCAGCAGTGTATACAGGGGTACTAGCAATCAGCCCCAGCATTTT.

The chain employs TRBV7-9 and TRBJ1-4; D is undetermined. Trimming took 5 bases from V and 2 from J, leaving 9 bases between them. Germline values: CDR1 SEHNR, CDR2 FQNEAQ (reference sequence). The CDR3 contains 14 residues. This CDR3 reads CASSTGNTNEKLFF. DNA for the CDR3: TGTGCCAGCAGCACCGGGAACACTAATGAAAAACTGTTTTTT.

In the case of this clonotype: At one end, the junction sequence differs from germline, possibly due to a read error. V gene TRBV10-3 combines with J gene TRBJ2-7; D uncertain. This CDR3 is 11 amino acids long. Germline V gene lookup returns CDR1 ENHRY and CDR2 SYGVKD. CDR3 nucleotides: TGTGCCAGCAGTCCTTTCTACGAGCAGTACTTC. This codes for CASSPFYEQYF.

Turning to this clonotype: A read error may be the cause here, since a much bigger clone is one base away. This chain links TRBV29-1 with TRBJ2-7, with TRBD2 matching over 11 bases. V gave up 4 bases and J gave up 5 bases; unmatched junction bases: 7. The CDR3 length is 14 residues. The germline V gene encodes CDR1 SQVTM and CDR2 ANQGSEA. The CDR3: CSVGETSGANEQYF. The CDR3 DNA sequence: TGCAGCGTTGGGGAGACTAGCGGGGCGAACGAGCAGTACTTC.

This clonotype appeared a few times. This chain connects TRBV9 to TRBJ2-5; D may correspond to TRBD1 or TRBD2 (6 bases each). There are 15 residues in the CDR3. V was clipped by 5 bases and J by 5 bases, with 19 bases between them. In germline, CDR1 is SGDLS, CDR2 YYNGEE. CDR3 nucleotides: TGTGCCAGCAGTCTAAGGGGGGAGCCAGTGGAGACCCAGTACTTC. Translation: CASSLRGEPVETQYF.